Below are 26 T cell receptor beta chains sequenced from a single sample in a study of identical twins. TCRdb independently ran MiXCR on the 5' RACE reads; one entry per CDR3 protein. The sample contains a few hundred thousand distinct CDR3 sequences, less than 20% of which appear only once. The sequencing input was naive T cells sorted from blood. Receptors were obtained from a man in his forties or fifties in good health.

This chain uses TRBV6-5 with TRBJ2-5; no reliable D call. The CDR3 length is 14 residues. V was clipped by 0 bases and J by 5 bases, with 10 bases between them. Looked up from germline, CDR1 is MNHEY and CDR2 is SVGAGI. The CDR3 nucleotides are TGTGCCAGCAGTTACTCGTTGGCGCGGGAGACCCAGTACTTC. The encoded protein is CASSYSLARETQYF.

The chain recombines TRBV12-3 or TRBV12-4 with TRBJ2-5; 7 nucleotides match TRBD1. The CDR3 sequence is 14 residues long. J lost 2 bases, V lost 3 bases, and 3 bases had no gene match. CDR3: CASSFPGQQETQYF. In DNA form, the CDR3 reads TGTGCCAGCAGTTTCCCGGGACAGCAAGAGACCCAGTACTTC.

This clonotype was seen ten or more times. The rearrangement joins TRBV5-1 to TRBJ2-5, with D possibly being TRBD2 (5 bases). CDR1 and CDR2 (germline): SGHRS, YFSETQ. The CDR3 is 14 amino acids. Between the trimmed V and J ends, which lost 1 base and 5 bases, there was a span of 12 bases. The CDR3 is CASSLSRGAETQYF. CDR3 in DNA: TGCGCCAGCAGCTTGAGTCGGGGTGCGGAGACCCAGTACTTC.

The chain has TRBV19 and TRBJ2-2, with unresolved D. Deletions cut 4 bases from V and 7 bases from J, with 22 bases between. Germline CDR1 reads LNHDA; CDR2 reads SQIVND (reference sequence). There are 17 residues in the CDR3. CDR3 nucleotides: TGTGCCAGTAGTAACCCTTTTGCCTCGCCAGGCGGCGGGGAGCTGTTTTTT. This translates into CASSNPFASPGGGELFF.

The sample holds a few counts of this clonotype. The rearrangement uses TRBV5-1 and TRBJ2-1; 8 bases align to TRBD2. The junction had 8 bases not matched to a gene; V was cut back by 3 bases and J by 0 bases. This CDR3 contains 17 residues. Per the germline V gene, CDR1 is SGHRS and CDR2 is YFSETQ. CDR3 residues: CASSSGGAGYSYNEQFF. DNA of the CDR3: TGCGCCAGCAGCTCGGGAGGGGCGGGTTACTCCTACAATGAGCAGTTCTTC.

This clonotype was observed a handful of times. The chain has TRBV5-1 and TRBJ2-5; TRBD2 is a possible D gene (6 bases). Germline CDR1 reads SGHRS; CDR2 reads YFSETQ. The CDR3 sequence is 15 residues long. The V end was cut by 1 base, the J end by 2 bases, with 12 bases between. In DNA form, the CDR3 reads TGCGCCAGCAGCTTGAAGGGACTGGTACAAGAGACCCAGTACTTC. It translates to CASSLKGLVQETQYF.

The chain combines TRBV20-1 with TRBJ2-3; 7 bases fit TRBD1. Germline V gene lookup returns CDR1 DFQATT and CDR2 SNEGSKA (reference sequence). V lost 3 bases, J lost 5 bases, and 14 bases stayed unmatched. The CDR3 sequence is 16 residues long. The CDR3 region is CSASPATGKGLDTQYF. DNA for the CDR3: TGCAGTGCTAGTCCCGCGACAGGGAAGGGGCTAGATACGCAGTATTTT.

This sequence joins TRBV12-3 or TRBV12-4 and TRBJ1-5; 12 nucleotides align to TRBD1. This CDR3 region has 15 residues. J was trimmed by 8 bases and V by 6 bases; bases with no gene match: 8. In DNA, the CDR3 is TGTGCCAGCAGCCCACGGGACAGGGGGCGCGAGCCCCAGCATTTT. Residues: CASSPRDRGREPQHF.

This clonotype was picked up a small number of times. This sequence joins TRBV20-1 and TRBJ1-2, with 7 positions matching TRBD1. CDR3 length equals 18 residues. The trim removed 5 bases at V and 4 bases at J, leaving 22 bases unmatched. CDR1 DFQATT and CDR2 SNEGSKA come from the germline V gene (reference sequence). This CDR3 is CSALFFDREEAKSYGYTF. In DNA, the CDR3 is TGCAGTGCTCTGTTTTTTGACAGGGAGGAGGCAAAATCCTATGGCTACACCTTC.

The rearrangement uses TRBV7-9 and TRBJ2-7, with D possibly being TRBD1 (6 bases). In germline, CDR1 is SEHNR, CDR2 FQNEAQ (reference sequence). V was pared by 5 bases and J by 6 bases, with 14 bases between. The CDR3 sequence is 13 residues long. CDR3 region: CASSPPGAGEQYF. CDR3 DNA sequence: TGTGCCAGCAGCCCCCCAGGGGCCGGCGAGCAGTACTTC.

V is TRBV6-2 or TRBV6-3 and J is TRBJ2-1; 9 bases are a match to TRBD1. V dropped 11 bases and J dropped 1; count of bases not matched to a gene: 6. Germline CDR1 reads MNHEY; CDR2 reads SVGEGT. The length of the CDR3 is 14 residues. Here the CDR3 reads CAVRQGESYNEQFF. The CDR3 nucleotides read TGTGCCGTCAGACAGGGGGAATCCTACAATGAGCAGTTCTTC.

Details on this clonotype: This clone may be a read error of a much larger clone one base away. The chain has TRBV7-8 and TRBJ2-7; D is unresolved. Germline V gene lookup returns CDR1 SGHVS and CDR2 FQNEAQ. Between the trimmed V and J ends, which lost 5 bases and 6 bases, there was a span of 17 bases. This CDR3 spans 14 amino acids. CDR3 region: CASSAGPTVGEQYF. CDR3 coding DNA: TGTGCCAGCAGCGCCGGGCCCACTGTCGGCGAGCAGTACTTC.

About this clonotype: The germline gene is not matched at one end of the junction; a read error may be the cause. V and J are TRBV6-5 and TRBJ1-1; tentative D call: TRBD1 (6 bases). This CDR3 spans 14 amino acids. Germline-derived CDR1 and CDR2 are MNHEY and SVGAGI. CDR3 sequence reads: CASSYLGGDGESFF. The CDR3 DNA sequence: TGTGCCAGCAGTTACTTAGGGGGGGATGGTGAATCTTTCTTT.

This clonotype was found many times. The chain combines TRBV12-3 or TRBV12-4 with TRBJ2-7, with D perhaps matching TRBD1 (5 bases). The CDR3 is 13 residues long. V was cut by 3 bases and J by 2 bases, with 8 bases left in between. Here the CDR3 DNA reads TGTGCCAGCAGTTTTGGCAGGGCCTACGAGCAGTACTTC. It is translated as CASSFGRAYEQYF.

The chain carries TRBV25-1 and TRBJ2-1; 12 bases are a match to TRBD2. V dropped 4 bases and J dropped 5; count of bases not matched to a gene: 3. The CDR3 consists of 15 residues. Germline V gene sequence: CDR1 MGHDK, CDR2 SYGVNS. The CDR3 protein is CASSGLAGANNEQFF. Here the CDR3 DNA reads TGTGCCAGCAGTGGACTAGCGGGGGCGAACAATGAGCAGTTCTTC.

In this sample, this clonotype turned up a few times. The chain uses TRBV27 and TRBJ2-1; 8 nucleotides agree with TRBD2. The CDR3 totals 15 residues. With 7 bases clipped from V and 4 bases from J, the junction kept 9 bases outside the gene matches. CDR1 is MNHEY, CDR2 SMNVEV, per germline (reference sequence). CDR3 protein: CASTLGTSGYNEQFF. CDR3 nucleotide sequence: TGTGCCAGCACCCTGGGCACTAGCGGATACAATGAGCAGTTCTTC.

V gene TRBV5-1 combines with J gene TRBJ2-3, with 9 bases that match TRBD2. The V gene's germline CDR1 is SGHRS and CDR2 YFSETQ. Unmatched junction bases numbered 14, after V lost 4 bases and J lost 5 bases. The CDR3 sequence is 17 residues long. CDR3 loop: CASSPRGSRGGEDTQYF. CDR3 nucleotides: TGCGCCAGCAGCCCCCGGGGTTCGCGCGGGGGGGAAGATACGCAGTATTTT.

This clonotype was recorded at least ten times. This sequence joins TRBV7-9 and TRBJ2-5; no firm D call. CDR1 is SEHNR, CDR2 FQNEAQ, per germline (reference sequence). The V and J ends lost 5 bases and 2 bases respectively, with 6 bases between them. The CDR3 is 12 amino acids. The CDR3 protein is CASSQSQETQYF. DNA of the CDR3: TGTGCCAGCAGCCAGTCACAAGAGACCCAGTACTTC.

CDR3 in DNA: TGCAGCGTTGAAGAAGGGACAGGATATGGCTACACCTTC. Its translation is CSVEEGTGYGYTF. J is TRBJ1-2 and V is TRBV29-1; 8 bases map to TRBD1. The V segment lost 0 bases and the J segment 5 bases; nucleotides outside the gene matches: 2. Germline V gene sequence: CDR1 SQVTM, CDR2 ANQGSEA. This CDR3 region has 13 residues.

The rearrangement joins TRBV28 to TRBJ2-1; unclear D gene. Germline V gene sequence: CDR1 MDHEN, CDR2 SYDVKM. The CDR3 is 15 residues long. Trimming stripped 5 bases from V and 6 bases from J, with 17 bases between. This CDR3 reads CASSPPGRLGNEQFF. The CDR3 DNA reads TGTGCCAGCAGTCCCCCGGGCAGACTGGGCAATGAGCAGTTCTTC.

The chain uses TRBV28 and TRBJ1-6, with D tentatively TRBD1 (6 bases). There are 15 residues in the CDR3. Germline CDR1 MDHEN, CDR2 SYDVKM. The germline V and J ends were trimmed by 3 bases and 6 bases, with 12 bases remaining between them. The CDR3 sequence is CASSFGGHINSPLHF. The CDR3 region has the DNA TGTGCCAGCAGTTTCGGGGGACACATTAATTCACCCCTCCACTTT. Based on the CDR3 plus reference TRBV28 and TRBJ1-6, the full variable domain is DVKVTQSSRYLVKRTGEKVFLECVQDMDHENMFWYRQDPGLGLRLIYFSYDVKMKEKGDIPEGYSVSREKKERFSLILESASTNQTSMYLCASSFGGHINSPLHFGNGTRLTVT.

This clonotype was detected many times. This rearrangement joins TRBV20-1 to TRBJ2-5; the D gene is possibly TRBD1 (5 bases). The germline V gene encodes CDR1 DFQATT and CDR2 SNEGSKA (reference sequence). The CDR3 is made up of 14 amino acids. The ends were cut back, 8 bases at V and 3 bases at J, with 19 bases in the middle. This chain's CDR3 is CSTHAPGLKETQYF. For the CDR3, the DNA is TGCAGTACACACGCCCCAGGGCTCAAAGAGACCCAGTACTTC.

This clonotype has ten or more counts. CDR3 protein: CASSYSGGDQETQYF. The CDR3 DNA reads as TGTGCCAGCAGTTACTCAGGAGGGGACCAAGAGACCCAGTACTTC. The chain combines TRBV6-5 with TRBJ2-5, with D maybe TRBD2 (6 bases). The CDR3 contains 15 residues. Trimming stripped 0 bases from V and 0 bases from J, with 8 bases between. Germline CDR1 reads MNHEY; CDR2 reads SVGAGI.

This clonotype was seen at least ten times. The rearrangement links TRBV2 to TRBJ2-7, with D tentatively TRBD1 (5 bases). The germline gives CDR1 SNHLY, CDR2 FYNNEI. V was pared by 0 bases and J by 3 bases, with 9 bases between. This CDR3 has 14 amino acids. The chain's CDR3 is CASSEAGHFYEQYF. The CDR3 DNA reads TGTGCCAGCAGTGAAGCAGGACACTTCTACGAGCAGTACTTC.

V gene TRBV2 combines with J gene TRBJ2-1, with TRBD2 identical over 14 bases. CDR1 and CDR2 from the germline V gene are SNHLY and FYNNEI. The CDR3 spans 14 residues. V was clipped by 6 bases and J by 6 bases; unmatched bases: 1. For the CDR3, the DNA is TGTGCCAGCAGGGGACTAGCGGGAGTCAATGAGCAGTTCTTC. Amino acids: CASRGLAGVNEQFF.

The CDR3: CATSRDTSGSYEQYF. As DNA, the CDR3 is TGTGCCACCAGCAGAGATACAAGCGGGTCCTACGAGCAGTACTTC. V usage is TRBV15 and J usage is TRBJ2-7; the D gene is possibly TRBD2 (6 bases). The CDR3 loop spans 15 amino acids. The ends were cut back, 0 bases at V and 1 base at J, with 10 bases in the middle. Germline V CDR1 and CDR2: LNHNV, YYDKDF (reference sequence).